This T cell receptor beta chain was captured by sequencing in a study of neoadjuvant anti-PD-1 for oral cavity cancer. CDR3 length: 15 amino acids. The germline gives CDR1 SGHRS, CDR2 YFSETQ. V gave up 1 base and J gave up 7 bases, with 18 bases separating them. Clones were read by immunoSEQ multiplex PCR, and TCRdb kept only the in-frame ones, dropping some. Of 75,000 or so clones in the sample, approximately 80% were seen once. This clone was detected only once. The starting material was PBMCs, obtained before nivolumab (anti-PD-1) treatment. This rearrangement joins TRBV5-1 to TRBJ2-7; D is possibly TRBD1 (5 bases). The sequence was collected from a person between 40 and 80 years old with oral cavity squamous cell carcinoma. As DNA, the CDR3 is TGCGCCAGCAGCTTGTCTACAGGACCCCTTGGGGAGCAGTACTTC. Translating it yields CASSLSTGPLGEQYF.